This is a list of T cell receptor beta chains from one sample in a study of T cells in Graves' hyperthyroidism and ophthalmopathy. TCRdb fed the multiplex PCR reads into MiXCR, producing one record per CDR3 protein. The table records around 300,000 distinct CDR3 sequences, approximately 15% of them present only once. Sequences were obtained from blood. These TCRs come from a woman younger than 45 with Graves' hyperthyroidism. The CDR3 runs from the conserved cysteine through the conserved F or W. D genes are given only for firm matches. Expanded clones are given a class, and other clones once, few, many or no size at all.

cdr3_aa | cdr3_nt | v_call | clone_size | d_call | j_call
CATIQGAGNTIYF | TGTGCCACCATACAGGGTGCTGGAAACACCATATATTTT | TRBV28 | few | . | TRBJ1-3
CASSTHWTGPNEKLFF | TGTGCCAGCAGCACTCACTGGACAGGCCCGAATGAAAAACTGTTTTTT | TRBV6-1 | few | TRBD1 | TRBJ1-4
CASSQGELYGYTF | TGTGCCAGCAGCCAGGGGGAATTATATGGCTACACCTTC | TRBV28 | many | TRBD1 | TRBJ1-2
CASSEERSQTRGYTF | TGTGCCAGCAGTGAAGAAAGGTCCCAAACGAGGGGCTACACCTTC | TRBV6-1 | many | . | TRBJ1-2
CASSVDGLGQGAYEQYF | TGTGCCAGCAGCGTAGACGGGTTGGGACAGGGAGCCTACGAGCAGTACTTC | TRBV9 | . | TRBD1 | TRBJ2-7
CASSQTGQYSNQPQHF | TGTGCCAGCAGTCAAACGGGACAATATAGCAATCAGCCCCAGCATTTT | TRBV28 | many | . | TRBJ1-5
CAISEIEGRFRYTF | TGTGCCATCAGTGAAATTGAGGGCAGGTTTCGCTACACCTTC | TRBV10-3 | . | . | TRBJ1-2
CASRTGGSAGYTF | TGTGCCAGTAGGACGGGGGGCTCAGCTGGCTACACCTTC | TRBV19 | . | . | TRBJ1-2
CASSVGLAGVRRETQYF | TGTGCCAGCAGTGTCGGACTAGCGGGAGTAAGGAGAGAGACCCAGTACTTC | TRBV2 | many | TRBD2 | TRBJ2-5
CASRVFEGYNEQFF | TGTGCCAGCAGAGTTTTCGAGGGCTACAATGAGCAGTTCTTC | TRBV12-3/TRBV12-4 | . | . | TRBJ2-1
CSAPDSTVGYEQYF | TGCAGTGCTCCGGACAGCACCGTGGGGTACGAGCAGTACTTC | TRBV20-1 | few | . | TRBJ2-7
CASSQGGYYGYTF | TGTGCCAGCAGCCAGGGGGGCTACTATGGCTACACCTTC | TRBV11-2 | . | TRBD1 | TRBJ1-2
CSARDPGQGLRSNQPQHF | TGCAGTGCTAGAGATCCAGGACAGGGTTTACGAAGCAATCAGCCCCAGCATTTT | TRBV20-1 | . | TRBD1 | TRBJ1-5
CSVDRDRNEQFF | TGCAGCGTTGACCGGGACAGGAATGAGCAGTTCTTC | TRBV29-1 | many | TRBD1 | TRBJ2-1
CASSSATTSTDTQYF | TGTGCCAGCAGCTCGGCTACAACCAGCACAGATACGCAGTATTTT | TRBV5-4 | once | . | TRBJ2-3
CASSRGRWEGPNEQFF | TGTGCCAGCAGCCGTGGCCGGTGGGAGGGACCCAATGAGCAGTTCTTC | TRBV28 | . | TRBD2 | TRBJ2-1
CASKEVSSYEQYF | TGTGCCAGCAAGGAAGTCAGCTCCTACGAGCAGTACTTC | TRBV6-1 | . | . | TRBJ2-7
CSVEDPRLADTDTQYF | TGCAGCGTTGAAGATCCGAGACTAGCGGATACAGATACGCAGTATTTT | TRBV29-1 | . | TRBD2 | TRBJ2-3
CASSDSQYEQYF | TGCGCCAGCAGTGACTCGCAGTACGAGCAGTACTTC | TRBV10-1 | many | . | TRBJ2-7
CSARHLGESDTGELFF | TGCAGTGCTAGACACTTGGGGGAGTCGGACACCGGGGAGCTGTTTTTT | TRBV20-1 | few | . | TRBJ2-2
CASGTGTIQETQYF | TGTGCCAGTGGAACCGGGACTATACAAGAGACCCAGTACTTC | TRBV19 | many | TRBD2 | TRBJ2-5
CASSLLAGGNNEQFF | TGTGCCAGCAGTTTACTAGCGGGGGGTAACAATGAGCAGTTCTTC | TRBV11-2 | few | TRBD2 | TRBJ2-1
CASRQTGRTEAFF | TGTGCCAGCAGACAGACAGGGCGGACTGAAGCTTTCTTT | TRBV3-1 | . | TRBD1 | TRBJ1-1
CASSPTKGEQFF | TGTGCCAGCAGCCCAACCAAGGGTGAGCAGTTCTTC | TRBV2 | many | . | TRBJ2-1
CASSLQETQYF | TGTGCCAGCAGCTTACAAGAGACCCAGTACTTC | TRBV11-2 | many | . | TRBJ2-5
CASSRVSSGNTIYF | TGTGCCAGCAGCAGGGTCAGCTCTGGAAACACCATATATTTT | TRBV9 | many | . | TRBJ1-3
CSGADRVETEAFF | TGCAGCGGGGCAGACAGGGTGGAGACTGAAGCTTTCTTT | TRBV29-1 | few | TRBD1 | TRBJ1-1
CASKRRDYGYTF | TGTGCCAGCAAGCGCAGGGACTATGGCTACACCTTC | TRBV2 | many | . | TRBJ1-2
CASSVLSGGGTQYF | TGTGCCAGCAGCGTGCTTAGCGGGGGGGGCACCCAGTACTTC | TRBV7-2 | many | TRBD2 | TRBJ2-5
CASSSLGQGITGELFF | TGTGCCAGCAGTAGTCTGGGACAGGGTATCACCGGGGAGCTGTTTTTT | TRBV12-3/TRBV12-4 | . | TRBD1 | TRBJ2-2
CATGAGGVETQYF | TGTGCCACCGGGGCAGGGGGCGTGGAGACCCAGTACTTC | TRBV24-1 | many | TRBD1 | TRBJ2-5
CASSDRDGYQETQYF | TGTGCCAGCAGCGACCGGGACGGATACCAAGAGACCCAGTACTTC | TRBV13 | . | . | TRBJ2-5
CASSLEWRGRMNTEAFF | TGTGCCAGCAGTTTGGAGTGGAGGGGGCGGATGAACACTGAAGCTTTCTTT | TRBV28 | many | TRBD1 | TRBJ1-1
CAWSWNSDYDEQFF | TGTGCCTGGAGCTGGAATTCGGATTACGATGAGCAGTTCTTC | TRBV30 | . | . | TRBJ2-1
CSASPPPLNEQFF | TGCAGTGCTAGCCCGCCGCCACTCAATGAGCAGTTCTTC | TRBV20-1 | few | . | TRBJ2-1
CASSLGLALYNEQFF | TGTGCCAGCAGCCTGGGACTAGCTCTCTACAATGAGCAGTTCTTC | TRBV5-8 | many | TRBD2 | TRBJ2-1
CASSYPSSGRSEQYF | TGTGCCAGCAGCTACCCCTCTAGCGGGCGGAGCGAGCAGTACTTC | TRBV6-2/TRBV6-3 | many | TRBD2 | TRBJ2-7
CASSLVFDRVEQYF | TGTGCCAGCAGCTTAGTTTTTGACAGGGTCGAGCAGTACTTC | TRBV11-2 | many | TRBD1 | TRBJ2-7
CSARDEVEGIYEQYF | TGCAGTGCTAGAGATGAGGTGGAGGGGATCTACGAGCAGTACTTC | TRBV20-1 | . | . | TRBJ2-7
CASSRARAGFSTGELFF | TGTGCCAGTAGTAGGGCACGAGCGGGATTTAGCACCGGGGAGCTGTTTTTT | TRBV19 | few | TRBD2 | TRBJ2-2
CASSQDQDSLSYNEQFF | TGTGCCAGCAGCCAAGATCAGGACTCCCTCTCCTACAATGAGCAGTTCTTC | TRBV4-2 | . | . | TRBJ2-1
CASSFTGSSNTGELFF | TGTGCCAGCAGCTTCACAGGGAGTTCGAACACCGGGGAGCTGTTTTTT | TRBV9 | . | . | TRBJ2-2
CASSKDRGSETQYF | TGTGCCAGCAGCAAAGACAGGGGATCGGAGACCCAGTACTTC | TRBV12-3/TRBV12-4 | few | TRBD1 | TRBJ2-5
CASSEQGGYNEQFF | TGTGCCAGCAGTGAACAGGGGGGTTACAATGAGCAGTTCTTC | TRBV2 | few | . | TRBJ2-1
CASSRPPAGYTF | TGTGCCAGCAGTCGACCCCCCGCGGGCTACACCTTC | TRBV2 | many | . | TRBJ1-2
CASSLSGETQYF | TGTGCCAGCAGCTTGAGCGGTGAGACCCAGTACTTC | TRBV7-9 | many | . | TRBJ2-5
CASKSQGTTGELFF | TGTGCCAGCAAATCTCAGGGGACCACCGGGGAGCTGTTTTTT | TRBV28 | many | . | TRBJ2-2
CASSRNDGRVHRANTGELFF | TGTGCCAGCAGCCGAAACGACGGGAGGGTTCACCGGGCGAACACCGGGGAGCTGTTTTTT | TRBV7-2 | many | TRBD2 | TRBJ2-2
CASSFGGPREYRVYEQYF | TGTGCCAGCAGCTTTGGGGGTCCTCGGGAGTATCGGGTTTACGAGCAGTACTTC | TRBV7-9 | few | . | TRBJ2-7
CASSLRRATDTQYF | TGTGCCAGCAGTTTAAGGCGGGCCACAGATACGCAGTATTTT | TRBV27 | many | . | TRBJ2-3
CSARVGGNSNQPQHF | TGCAGTGCTAGAGTTGGGGGAAATAGCAATCAGCCCCAGCATTTT | TRBV20-1 | many | . | TRBJ1-5
CASTTRGYEQYF | TGTGCCAGCACCACAAGAGGGTACGAGCAGTACTTC | TRBV6-1 | few | . | TRBJ2-7
CASSLVPRDEQYF | TGTGCCAGCAGCTTGGTCCCCCGGGACGAGCAGTACTTC | TRBV5-6 | many | . | TRBJ2-7
CASSSGPPDGYTF | TGCGCCAGCAGCTCCGGCCCCCCCGATGGCTACACCTTC | TRBV5-1 | many | . | TRBJ1-2
CASRKTAVRSYEQYF | TGTGCCAGCAGAAAAACAGCCGTCCGTTCCTACGAGCAGTACTTC | TRBV6-2/TRBV6-3 | few | . | TRBJ2-7
CASSLTVMGTGELFF | TGCGCCAGCAGCTTGACAGTAATGGGGACCGGGGAGCTGTTTTTT | TRBV5-1 | . | . | TRBJ2-2
CASMRFGGYEQYF | TGTGCCAGCATGCGGTTTGGAGGTTACGAGCAGTACTTC | TRBV25-1 | . | . | TRBJ2-7